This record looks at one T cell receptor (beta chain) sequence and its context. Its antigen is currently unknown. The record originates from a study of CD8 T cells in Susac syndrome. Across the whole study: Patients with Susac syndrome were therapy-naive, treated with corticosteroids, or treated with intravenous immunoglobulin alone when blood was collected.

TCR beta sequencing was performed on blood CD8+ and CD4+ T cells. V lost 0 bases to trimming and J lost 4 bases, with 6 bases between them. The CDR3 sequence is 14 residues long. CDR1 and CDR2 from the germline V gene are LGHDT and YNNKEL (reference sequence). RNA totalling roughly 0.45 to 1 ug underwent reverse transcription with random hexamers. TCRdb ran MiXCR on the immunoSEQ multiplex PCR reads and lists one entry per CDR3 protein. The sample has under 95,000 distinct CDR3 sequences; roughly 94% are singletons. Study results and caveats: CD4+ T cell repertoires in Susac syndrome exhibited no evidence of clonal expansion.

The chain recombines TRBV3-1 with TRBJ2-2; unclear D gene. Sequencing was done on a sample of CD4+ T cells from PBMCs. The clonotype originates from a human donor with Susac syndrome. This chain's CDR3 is CASSQDIGTGELFF. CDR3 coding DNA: TGTGCCAGCAGCCAAGATATCGGCACCGGGGAGCTGTTTTTT.